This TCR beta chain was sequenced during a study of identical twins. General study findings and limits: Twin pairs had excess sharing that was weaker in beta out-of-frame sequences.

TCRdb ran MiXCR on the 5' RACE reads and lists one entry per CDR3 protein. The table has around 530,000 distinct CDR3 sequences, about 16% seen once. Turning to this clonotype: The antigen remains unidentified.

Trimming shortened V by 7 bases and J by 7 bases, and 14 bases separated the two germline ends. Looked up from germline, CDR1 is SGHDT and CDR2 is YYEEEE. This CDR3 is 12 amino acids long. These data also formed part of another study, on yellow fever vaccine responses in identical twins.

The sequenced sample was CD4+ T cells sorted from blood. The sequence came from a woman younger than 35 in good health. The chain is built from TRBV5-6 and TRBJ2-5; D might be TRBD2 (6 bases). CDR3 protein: CASRQGGGTQYF. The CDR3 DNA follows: TGTGCCAGCCGGCAGGGAGGCGGGACCCAGTACTTC.